This passage covers 9 T cell receptor beta chains from one sample sequenced in a study of blood T cell repertoires in COVID-19. TCRdb's copy holds only in-frame clones and misses some; the assay was immunoSEQ multiplex PCR. The sample includes about 110,000 clones, roughly nine tenths of them seen just once. The sample was peripheral blood. The source is a man aged 40-50 years with acute or convalescent COVID-19.

This clone was detected only once. The V and J genes are TRBV3-1 (or the pseudogene TRBV3-2) and TRBJ2-3; D unclear. The V end lost 2 bases, the J end lost 1 base, and 10 bases lay between the germline ends. Germline V CDR1 and CDR2: LGHDT, YNNKEL (reference sequence). The CDR3 extends over 15 amino acids. DNA of the CDR3: TGTGCCAGCAGCCAAAGGAGATCGGGCACAGATACGCAGTATTTT. Its protein is CASSQRRSGTDTQYF.

The V gene is TRBV9, the J gene TRBJ2-1, with a tentative D call TRBD2 (6 bases). In germline, CDR1 is SGDLS, CDR2 YYNGEE. This CDR3 comprises 15 residues. Deletions cut 2 bases from V and 2 bases from J, with 11 bases between. CDR3 loop: CASSVGLPTYNEQFF. For the CDR3, the DNA is TGTGCCAGCAGCGTCGGACTACCGACCTACAATGAGCAGTTCTTC.

The J gene is TRBJ1-1, the V gene TRBV5-5, with a tentative D call TRBD1 (5 bases). The germline CDR1 and CDR2 sequences are SGHKS and YYEKEE (reference sequence). V lost 4 bases and J 5 bases, leaving 9 bases between the germline ends. The CDR3 sequence is 12 residues long. The CDR3 coding sequence is TGTGCCAGCAGCGTAAGGACAACTGAAGCTTTCTTT. Protein: CASSVRTTEAFF.

The V gene is TRBV30, the J gene TRBJ2-2, with a weak D call TRBD1 (5 bases). The CDR3 runs to 15 residues. Germline V gene sequence: CDR1 GTSNPN, CDR2 SVGIG (reference sequence). Trimming shortened V by 0 bases and J by 4 bases, and 12 bases separated the two germline ends. The DNA of the CDR3 is TGTGCCTGGAGTGTAACTATTAGGGGCACCGGGGAGCTGTTTTTT. This gives the protein CAWSVTIRGTGELFF.

This CDR3 is CATSDLLDAGTDTQYF. CDR3 nucleotides: TGTGCCACCAGTGATTTGCTTGATGCGGGCACAGATACGCAGTATTTT. This chain uses TRBV24-1 with TRBJ2-3; D unresolved. Trimming left V 0 bases short and J 1 base short, with 10 bases between. Per germline, CDR1 KGHDR and CDR2 SFDVKD. This CDR3 is built from 16 residues.

V usage is TRBV7-8 and J usage is TRBJ1-1, with D unclear. CDR1 is SGHVS, CDR2 FQNEAQ, per germline. Trimming shortened V by 0 bases and J by 0 bases, and 14 bases separated the two germline ends. The CDR3 length is 17 residues. In DNA, the CDR3 is TGTGCCAGCAGCTTAGCGAATGTGAACTCGATGAACACTGAAGCTTTCTTT. Protein sequence: CASSLANVNSMNTEAFF.

The rearrangement uses TRBV19 and TRBJ1-4; 7 nucleotides line up with TRBD1. Looked up from germline, CDR1 is LNHDA and CDR2 is SQIVND (reference sequence). The J segment lost 14 bases and the V segment lost 6 bases, leaving 6 bases of the junction unmatched. CDR3 size: 11 residues. CDR3 residues: CASSHRDSLFF. In DNA, the CDR3 is TGTGCCAGTAGCCACCGGGACAGCCTGTTTTTT.

The V and J genes are TRBV19 and TRBJ2-1; perhaps TRBD1 as D (6 bases). Germline CDR1 is LNHDA and CDR2 is SQIVND (reference sequence). The V end was cut by 6 bases, the J end by 8 bases, with 17 bases between. The CDR3 runs 14 residues. CDR3 region: CASRIVQGVDEQFF. CDR3 DNA sequence: TGTGCCAGTAGGATTGTACAGGGTGTCGATGAGCAGTTCTTC.

This chain links TRBV5-6 with TRBJ2-4; tentatively, D is TRBD1 (5 bases). CDR1 SGHDT and CDR2 YYEEEE come from the germline V gene. The CDR3 consists of 15 residues. Trimming shortened V by 0 bases and J by 3 bases, and 10 bases separated the two germline ends. CDR3 region: CASSLAGQGKNIQYF. The CDR3 bases are TGTGCCAGCAGCTTGGCCGGGCAGGGCAAAAACATTCAGTACTTC. The full variable domain, with the rest looked up from reference TRBV5-6 and TRBJ2-4, is DAGVTQSPTHLIKTRGQQVTLRCSPKSGHDTVSWYQQALGQGPQFIFQYYEEEERQRGNFPDRFSGHQFPNYSSELNVNALLLGDSALYLCASSLAGQGKNIQYFGAGTRLSVL.